A selection of T cell receptor beta chains follows, all from one sample in a study of control samples from healthy donors and cancer patients. The repertoire was sequenced with immunoSEQ multiplex PCR; TCRdb's copy has only in-frame clones and lacks some. The sample lists about 82,000 clones, more than 70% occurring once. The sequenced material came from blood. The origin of the receptors is a man between 45 and 60 years old in good health. Both conserved end residues are part of each CDR3. The order of the fields is clone size, V gene, J gene, CDR3 length, D gene, CDR3 DNA, CDR3 protein. The D gene is left open where the match is weak. Part of the rows lack a size; the others show once, few, many or a class for expanded clones.

clone size: .
V gene: TRBV6-2/TRBV6-3
J gene: TRBJ1-2
CDR3 length: 15
D gene: .
CDR3 DNA: TGTGCCAGCAGTTACTTCGACAGCGTGCGTCGTGGCTACACCTTC
CDR3 protein: CASSYFDSVRRGYTF

clone size: .
V gene: TRBV9
J gene: TRBJ1-2
CDR3 length: 14
D gene: .
CDR3 DNA: TGTGCCAGCAGCGTAGCTGCAAGGGACTATGGCTACACCTTC
CDR3 protein: CASSVAARDYGYTF

clone size: .
V gene: TRBV20-1
J gene: TRBJ2-1
CDR3 length: 11
D gene: .
CDR3 DNA: TGCAGTGCTAGAGACTACAATGAGCAGTTCTTC
CDR3 protein: CSARDYNEQFF

clone size: .
V gene: TRBV14
J gene: TRBJ2-5
CDR3 length: 14
D gene: .
CDR3 DNA: TGTGCCAGCAGGGGCGCACGAGGGGGAGAGACCCAGTACTTC
CDR3 protein: CASRGARGGETQYF

clone size: .
V gene: TRBV6-5
J gene: TRBJ1-2
CDR3 length: 15
D gene: .
CDR3 DNA: TGTGCCAGCAGTATGTCAGGGATTAATAACTATGGCTACACCTTC
CDR3 protein: CASSMSGINNYGYTF

clone size: .
V gene: TRBV3-1/TRBV3-2
J gene: TRBJ2-3
CDR3 length: 14
D gene: .
CDR3 DNA: TGTGCCAGCAGCCAGAGTCCTAGCACAGATACGCAGTATTTT
CDR3 protein: CASSQSPSTDTQYF

clone size: .
V gene: TRBV12-3/TRBV12-4
J gene: TRBJ2-5
CDR3 length: 12
D gene: .
CDR3 DNA: TGTGCCACCCAGCTAGGTCAAGAGACCCAGTACTTC
CDR3 protein: CATQLGQETQYF

clone size: .
V gene: TRBV7-8
J gene: TRBJ1-1
CDR3 length: 15
D gene: .
CDR3 DNA: TGTGCCAGCAGCTTAGGGGGGGACGCAGGGACTATAGCTTTCTTT
CDR3 protein: CASSLGGDAGTIAFF

clone size: .
V gene: TRBV15
J gene: TRBJ1-4
CDR3 length: 17
D gene: TRBD1
CDR3 DNA: TGTGCCACCAGCAGAGTTACAGGGGGAGCAACTAATGAAAAACTGTTTTTT
CDR3 protein: CATSRVTGGATNEKLFF

clone size: once
V gene: TRBV7-2
J gene: TRBJ2-1
CDR3 length: 16
D gene: TRBD1
CDR3 DNA: TGTGCCAGCAGCTCCCGGACAGGGAGCTCCTACAATGAGCAGTTCTTC
CDR3 protein: CASSSRTGSSYNEQFF

clone size: few
V gene: TRBV3-1/TRBV3-2
J gene: TRBJ2-3
CDR3 length: 16
D gene: TRBD2
CDR3 DNA: TGTGCCAGCAGCCAAGACGCGGGAGCAGTCACAGATACGCAGTATTTT
CDR3 protein: CASSQDAGAVTDTQYF

clone size: .
V gene: TRBV20-1
J gene: TRBJ1-3
CDR3 length: 14
D gene: .
CDR3 DNA: TGCAGTGCTAGTTATCAGGGATCTGGAAACACCATATATTTT
CDR3 protein: CSASYQGSGNTIYF

clone size: .
V gene: TRBV6-5
J gene: TRBJ1-2
CDR3 length: 15
D gene: TRBD1
CDR3 DNA: TGTGCCAGCAGTTCCTCCCCGACAGGGGGCTATGGCTACACCTTC
CDR3 protein: CASSSSPTGGYGYTF

clone size: .
V gene: TRBV4-2
J gene: TRBJ2-7
CDR3 length: 14
D gene: .
CDR3 DNA: TGTGCCAGCAGCCAAGGACCCGCCGGCGGGGAGCAGTACTTC
CDR3 protein: CASSQGPAGGEQYF

clone size: .
V gene: TRBV5-6
J gene: TRBJ2-7
CDR3 length: 17
D gene: .
CDR3 DNA: TGTGCCAGCAGCTTGGCGGGGCTGGGGGGTTCGATAGGCCGGCAGTACTTC
CDR3 protein: CASSLAGLGGSIGRQYF

clone size: few
V gene: TRBV9
J gene: TRBJ2-1
CDR3 length: 14
D gene: TRBD2
CDR3 DNA: TGTGCCAGCAGCGTAGAGACTAGCCCGGGCGAGCAGTTCTTC
CDR3 protein: CASSVETSPGEQFF

clone size: .
V gene: TRBV2
J gene: TRBJ2-5
CDR3 length: 11
D gene: .
CDR3 DNA: TGTGCCAGCAGTGTTTCAATATCCCAGTACTTC
CDR3 protein: CASSVSISQYF

clone size: .
V gene: TRBV6-2/TRBV6-3
J gene: TRBJ1-2
CDR3 length: 16
D gene: TRBD1
CDR3 DNA: TGTGCCAGCAGTTACTTCTCCGGGACAGGGAGGAACGGCTACACCTTC
CDR3 protein: CASSYFSGTGRNGYTF